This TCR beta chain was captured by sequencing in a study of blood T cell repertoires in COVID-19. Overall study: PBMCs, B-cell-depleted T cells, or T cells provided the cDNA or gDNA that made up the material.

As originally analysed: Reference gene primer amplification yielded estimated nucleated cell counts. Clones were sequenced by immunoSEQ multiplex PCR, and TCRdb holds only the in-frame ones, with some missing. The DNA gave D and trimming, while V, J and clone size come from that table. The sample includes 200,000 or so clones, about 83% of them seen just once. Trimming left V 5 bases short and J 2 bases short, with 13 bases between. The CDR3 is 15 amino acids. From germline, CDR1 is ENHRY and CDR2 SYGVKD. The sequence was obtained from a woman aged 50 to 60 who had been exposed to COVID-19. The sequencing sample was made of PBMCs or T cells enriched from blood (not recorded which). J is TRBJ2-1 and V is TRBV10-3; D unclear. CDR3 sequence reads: CAISLTGFAYNEQFF. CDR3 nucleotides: TGTGCCATCAGTCTTACCGGGTTTGCCTACAATGAGCAGTTCTTC.